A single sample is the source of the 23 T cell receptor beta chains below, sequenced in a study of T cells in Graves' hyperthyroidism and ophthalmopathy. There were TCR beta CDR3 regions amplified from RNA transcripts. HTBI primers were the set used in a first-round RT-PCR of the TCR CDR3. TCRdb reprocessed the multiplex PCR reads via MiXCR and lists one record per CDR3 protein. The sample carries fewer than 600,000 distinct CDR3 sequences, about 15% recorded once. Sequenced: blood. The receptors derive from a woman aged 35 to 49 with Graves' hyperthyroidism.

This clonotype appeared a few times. CDR3 sequence: CASSELAGGMGQTQYF. CDR3 nucleotide sequence: TGCGCCAGCAGCGAACTAGCGGGAGGGATGGGGCAGACCCAGTACTTC. This chain uses TRBV5-1 with TRBJ2-5, with TRBD2 identical over 13 bases. The germline V gene encodes CDR1 SGHRS and CDR2 YFSETQ. The CDR3 runs to 16 residues. The ends lost 4 bases at V and 6 bases at J; junction bases unmatched: 9. The variable domain in full, with the rest retrieved from reference TRBV5-1 and TRBJ2-5, is KAGVTQTPRYLIKTRGQQVTLSCSPISGHRSVSWYQQTPGQGLQFLFEYFSETQRNKGNFPGRFSGRQFSNSRSEMNVSTLELGDSALYLCASSELAGGMGQTQYFGPGTRLLVL.

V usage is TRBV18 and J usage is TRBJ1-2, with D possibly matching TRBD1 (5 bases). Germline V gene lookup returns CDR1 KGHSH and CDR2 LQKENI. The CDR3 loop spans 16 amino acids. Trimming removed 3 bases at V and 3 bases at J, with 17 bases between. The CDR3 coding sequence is TGTGCCAGCTCACCTAGCTGGGGACGTGGGGACTATGGCTACACCTTC. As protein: CASSPSWGRGDYGYTF.

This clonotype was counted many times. CDR3 sequence: CAISNRSGETQYF. The CDR3, as DNA: TGTGCCATCTCAAATCGATCAGGGGAGACCCAGTACTTC. The V and J genes are TRBV7-9 and TRBJ2-5, with D tentatively TRBD1 (5 bases). This CDR3 region has 13 residues. Germline CDR1 is SEHNR and CDR2 is FQNEAQ (reference sequence). V was shortened by 10 bases and J by 5 bases, with 17 bases between the two germline ends.

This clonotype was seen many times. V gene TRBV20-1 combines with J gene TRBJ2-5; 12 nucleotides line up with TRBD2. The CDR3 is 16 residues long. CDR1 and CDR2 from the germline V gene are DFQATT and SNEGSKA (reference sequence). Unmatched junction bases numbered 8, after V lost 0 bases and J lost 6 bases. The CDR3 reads CSARDGLAGGAKTQYF. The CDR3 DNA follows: TGCAGTGCTAGAGACGGCCTAGCGGGAGGGGCTAAGACCCAGTACTTC.

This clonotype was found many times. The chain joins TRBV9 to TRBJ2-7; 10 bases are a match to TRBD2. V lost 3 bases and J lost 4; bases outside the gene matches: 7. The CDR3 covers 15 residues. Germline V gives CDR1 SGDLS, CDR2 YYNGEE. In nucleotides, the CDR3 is TGTGCCAGCAGCGCCGGCCCTAGCGGGAGTTACGAGCAGTACTTC. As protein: CASSAGPSGSYEQYF.

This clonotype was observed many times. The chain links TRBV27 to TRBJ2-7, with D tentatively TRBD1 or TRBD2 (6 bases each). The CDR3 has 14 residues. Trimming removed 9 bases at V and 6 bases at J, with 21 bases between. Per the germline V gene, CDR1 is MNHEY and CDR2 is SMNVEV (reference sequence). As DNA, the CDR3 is TGTGCCAGTAATAGCGAGGGGGGAGTGGGCGAGCAGTACTTC. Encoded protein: CASNSEGGVGEQYF.

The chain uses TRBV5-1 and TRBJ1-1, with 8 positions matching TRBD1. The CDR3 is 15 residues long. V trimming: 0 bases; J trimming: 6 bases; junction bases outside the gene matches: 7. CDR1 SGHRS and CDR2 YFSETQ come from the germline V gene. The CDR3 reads CASSLARTGRAEAFF. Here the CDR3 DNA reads TGCGCCAGCAGCTTGGCCCGGACAGGGCGTGCTGAAGCTTTCTTT.

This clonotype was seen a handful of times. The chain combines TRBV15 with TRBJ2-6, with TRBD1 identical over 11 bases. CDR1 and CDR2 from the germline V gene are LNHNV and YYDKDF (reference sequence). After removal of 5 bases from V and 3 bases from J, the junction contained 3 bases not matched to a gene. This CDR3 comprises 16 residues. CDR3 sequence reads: CATSGTGGIGANVLTF. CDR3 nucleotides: TGTGCCACCAGCGGGACAGGGGGGATTGGGGCCAACGTCCTGACTTTC.

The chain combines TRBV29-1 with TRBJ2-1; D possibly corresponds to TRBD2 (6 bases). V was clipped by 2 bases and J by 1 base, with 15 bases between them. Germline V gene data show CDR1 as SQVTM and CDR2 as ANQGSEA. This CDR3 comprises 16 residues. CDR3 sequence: CSVEFTSLFSYNEQFF. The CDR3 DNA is TGCAGCGTTGAATTCACTAGCCTGTTTTCCTACAATGAGCAGTTCTTC.

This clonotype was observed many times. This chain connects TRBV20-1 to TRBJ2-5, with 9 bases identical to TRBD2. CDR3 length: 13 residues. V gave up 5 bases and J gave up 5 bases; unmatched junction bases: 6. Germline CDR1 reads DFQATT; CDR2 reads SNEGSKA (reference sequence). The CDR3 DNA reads TGCAGTGCTCCTGGGACTAGCCGGGAGACCCAGTACTTC. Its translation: CSAPGTSRETQYF.

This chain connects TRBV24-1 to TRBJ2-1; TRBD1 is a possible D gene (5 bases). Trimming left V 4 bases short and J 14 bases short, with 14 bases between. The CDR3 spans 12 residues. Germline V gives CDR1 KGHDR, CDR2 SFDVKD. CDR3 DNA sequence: TGTGCCACCAGTGACACGACAGAGCCGGAGTTCTTC. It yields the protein CATSDTTEPEFF.

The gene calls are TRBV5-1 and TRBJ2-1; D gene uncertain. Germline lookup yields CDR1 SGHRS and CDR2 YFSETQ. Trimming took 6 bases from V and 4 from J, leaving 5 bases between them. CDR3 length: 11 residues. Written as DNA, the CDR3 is TGCGCCAGCACCGATTACAATGAGCAGTTCTTC. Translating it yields CASTDYNEQFF.

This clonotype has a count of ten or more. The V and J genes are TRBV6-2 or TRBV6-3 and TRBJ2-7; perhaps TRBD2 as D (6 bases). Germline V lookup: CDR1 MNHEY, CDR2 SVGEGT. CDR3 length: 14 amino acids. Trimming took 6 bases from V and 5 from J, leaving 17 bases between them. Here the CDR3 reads CASRWDLGRDEQYF. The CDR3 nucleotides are TGTGCCAGCAGATGGGACCTCGGGAGAGACGAGCAGTACTTC.

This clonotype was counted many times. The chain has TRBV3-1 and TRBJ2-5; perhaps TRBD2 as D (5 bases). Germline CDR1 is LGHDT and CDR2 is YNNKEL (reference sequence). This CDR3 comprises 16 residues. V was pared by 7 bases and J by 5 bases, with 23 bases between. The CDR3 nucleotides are TGTGCCAGCACCCTAAGAGGGTCTGGTTCGTTGGAGACCCAGTACTTC. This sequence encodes CASTLRGSGSLETQYF.

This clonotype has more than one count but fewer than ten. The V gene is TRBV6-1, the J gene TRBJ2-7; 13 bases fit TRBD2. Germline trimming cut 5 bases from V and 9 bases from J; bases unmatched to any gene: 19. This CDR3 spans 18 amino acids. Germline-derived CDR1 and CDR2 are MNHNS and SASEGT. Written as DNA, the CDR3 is TGTGCCAGCAGTCCACTAGCGGGAGGGCCCCACGCTTGGGACGGGCAGTACTTC. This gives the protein CASSPLAGGPHAWDGQYF.

CDR3 in amino acids: CASSPPGQRDGYTF. The DNA for the CDR3 is TGTGCCAGCAGCCCCCCGGGACAACGAGATGGCTACACCTTC. The chain employs TRBV5-4 and TRBJ1-2; perhaps TRBD1 as D (6 bases). Trimming left V 4 bases short and J 6 bases short, with 16 bases between. Looked up from germline, CDR1 is SGHNT and CDR2 is YYREEE (reference sequence). The CDR3 has 14 residues. Full variable domain (remainder filled in from reference TRBV5-4 and TRBJ1-2): ETGVTQSPTHLIKTRGQQVTLRCSSQSGHNTVSWYQQALGQGPQFIFQYYREEENGRGNFPPRFSGLQFPNYSSELNVNALELDDSALYLCASSPPGQRDGYTFGSGTRLTVV.

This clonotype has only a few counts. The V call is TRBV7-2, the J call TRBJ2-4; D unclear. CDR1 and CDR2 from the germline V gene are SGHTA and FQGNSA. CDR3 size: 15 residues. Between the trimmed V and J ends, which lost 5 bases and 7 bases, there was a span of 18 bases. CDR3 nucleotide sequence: TGTGCCAGCAGCCCAAACTGGGGTTCGTGGAACATTCAGTACTTC. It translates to CASSPNWGSWNIQYF.

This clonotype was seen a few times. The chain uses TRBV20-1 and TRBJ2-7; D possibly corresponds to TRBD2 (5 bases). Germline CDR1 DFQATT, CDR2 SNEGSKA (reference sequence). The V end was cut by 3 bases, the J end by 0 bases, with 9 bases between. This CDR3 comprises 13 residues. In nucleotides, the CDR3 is TGCAGTGCTAGGCCGGGGTACTCCTACGAGCAGTACTTC. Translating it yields CSARPGYSYEQYF.

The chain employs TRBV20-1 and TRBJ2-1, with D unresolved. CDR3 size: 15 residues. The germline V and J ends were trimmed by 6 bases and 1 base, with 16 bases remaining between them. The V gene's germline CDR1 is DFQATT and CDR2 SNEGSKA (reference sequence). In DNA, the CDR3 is TGCAGTGCCCACCGGAGCACGGTATCCTACAATGAGCAGTTCTTC. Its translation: CSAHRSTVSYNEQFF.

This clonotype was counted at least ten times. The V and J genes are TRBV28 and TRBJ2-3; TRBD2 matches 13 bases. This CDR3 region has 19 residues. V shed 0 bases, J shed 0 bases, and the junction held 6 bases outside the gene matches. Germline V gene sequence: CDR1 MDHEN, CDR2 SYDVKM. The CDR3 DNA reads TGTGCCAGCAGTTTATGGACTAGCGGGAGGTCCAATAGCACAGATACGCAGTATTTT. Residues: CASSLWTSGRSNSTDTQYF. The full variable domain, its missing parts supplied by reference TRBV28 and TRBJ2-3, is DVKVTQSSRYLVKRTGEKVFLECVQDMDHENMFWYRQDPGLGLRLIYFSYDVKMKEKGDIPEGYSVSREKKERFSLILESASTNQTSMYLCASSLWTSGRSNSTDTQYFGPGTRLTVL.

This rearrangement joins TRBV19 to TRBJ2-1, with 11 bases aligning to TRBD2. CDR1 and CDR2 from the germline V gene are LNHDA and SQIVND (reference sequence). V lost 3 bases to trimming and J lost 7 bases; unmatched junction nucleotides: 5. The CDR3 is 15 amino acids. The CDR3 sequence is CASSITSGSVNEQFF. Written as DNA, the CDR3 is TGTGCCAGTAGTATCACTAGCGGGAGCGTAAATGAGCAGTTCTTC. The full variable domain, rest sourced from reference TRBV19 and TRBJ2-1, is DGGITQSPKYLFRKEGQNVTLSCEQNLNHDAMYWYRQDPGQGLRLIYYSQIVNDFQKGDIAEGYSVSREKKESFPLTVTSAQKNPTAFYLCASSITSGSVNEQFFGPGTRLTVL.

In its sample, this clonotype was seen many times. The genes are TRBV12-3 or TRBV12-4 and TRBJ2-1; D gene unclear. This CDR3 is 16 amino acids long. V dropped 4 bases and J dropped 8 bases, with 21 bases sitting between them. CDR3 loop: CASSSSDIPPMDEQFF. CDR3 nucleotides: TGTGCCAGCAGTTCCTCCGACATCCCGCCTATGGATGAGCAGTTCTTC.

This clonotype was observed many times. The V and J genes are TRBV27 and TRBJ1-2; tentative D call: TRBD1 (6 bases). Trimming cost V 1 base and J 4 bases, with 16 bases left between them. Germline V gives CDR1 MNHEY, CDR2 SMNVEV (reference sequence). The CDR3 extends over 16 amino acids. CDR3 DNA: TGTGCCAGCAGTTTATTCTTGGGGGGGGGGGCCTATGGCTACACCTTC. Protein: CASSLFLGGGAYGYTF.